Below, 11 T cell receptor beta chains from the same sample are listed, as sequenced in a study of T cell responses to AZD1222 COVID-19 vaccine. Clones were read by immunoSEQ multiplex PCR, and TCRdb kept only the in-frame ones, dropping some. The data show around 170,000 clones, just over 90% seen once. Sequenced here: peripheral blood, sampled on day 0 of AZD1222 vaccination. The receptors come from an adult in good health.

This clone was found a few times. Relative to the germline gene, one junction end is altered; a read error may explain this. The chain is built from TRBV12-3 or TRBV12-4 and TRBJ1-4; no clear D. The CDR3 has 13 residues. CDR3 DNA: TGTGCCAGCAGTTTTAGTTCTAAGGAAAAACTGTTTTTT. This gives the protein CASSFSSKEKLFF.

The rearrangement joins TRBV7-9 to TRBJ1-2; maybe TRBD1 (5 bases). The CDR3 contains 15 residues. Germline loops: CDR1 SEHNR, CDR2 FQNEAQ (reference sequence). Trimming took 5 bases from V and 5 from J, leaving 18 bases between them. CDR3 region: CASSTDVGHVYGYTF. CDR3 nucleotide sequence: TGTGCCAGCAGCACTGACGTAGGACATGTTTATGGCTACACCTTC.

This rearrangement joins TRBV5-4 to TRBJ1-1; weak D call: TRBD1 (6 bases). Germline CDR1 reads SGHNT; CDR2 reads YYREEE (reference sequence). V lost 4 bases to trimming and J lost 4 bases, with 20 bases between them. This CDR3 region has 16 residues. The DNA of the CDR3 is TGTGCCAGCAGCATACAGGGTTTCGGAACGGGCACTGAAGCTTTCTTT. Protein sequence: CASSIQGFGTGTEAFF.

The CDR3 nucleotides are TGCGCCAGCAGCTTTTCACGTAACTATGGCTACACCTTC. Translating gives CASSFSRNYGYTF. V is TRBV5-1 and J is TRBJ1-2; D remains ambiguous. V was shortened by 2 bases and J by 1 base, with 6 bases between the two germline ends. The CDR3 totals 13 residues. The germline gives CDR1 SGHRS, CDR2 YFSETQ.

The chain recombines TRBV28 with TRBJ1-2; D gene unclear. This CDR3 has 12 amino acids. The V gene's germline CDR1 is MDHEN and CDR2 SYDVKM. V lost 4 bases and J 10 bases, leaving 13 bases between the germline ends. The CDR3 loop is CASSSSDWIYTF. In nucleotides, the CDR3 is TGTGCCAGCAGTTCATCGGACTGGATCTACACCTTC.

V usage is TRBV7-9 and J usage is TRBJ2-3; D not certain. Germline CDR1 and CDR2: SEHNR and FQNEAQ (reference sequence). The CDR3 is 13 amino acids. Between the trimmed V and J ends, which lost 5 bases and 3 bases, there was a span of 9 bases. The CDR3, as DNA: TGTGCCAGCAGCCCTCCTGGGACAGATACGCAGTATTTT. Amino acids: CASSPPGTDTQYF. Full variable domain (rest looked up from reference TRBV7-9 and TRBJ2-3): DTGVSQNPRHKITKRGQNVTFRCDPISEHNRLYWYRQTLGQGPEFLTYFQNEAQLEKSRLLSDRFSAERPKGSFSTLEIQRTEQGDSAMYLCASSPPGTDTQYFGPGTRLTVL.

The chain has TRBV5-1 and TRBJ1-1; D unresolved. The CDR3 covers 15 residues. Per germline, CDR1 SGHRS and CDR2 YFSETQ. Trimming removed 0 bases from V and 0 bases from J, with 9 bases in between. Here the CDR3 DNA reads TGCGCCAGCAGCTTGGCCGCAGACTTGAACACTGAAGCTTTCTTT. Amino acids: CASSLAADLNTEAFF.

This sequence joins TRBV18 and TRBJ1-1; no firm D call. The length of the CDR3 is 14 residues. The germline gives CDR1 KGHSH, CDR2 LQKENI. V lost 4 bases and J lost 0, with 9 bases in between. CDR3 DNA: TGTGCCAGCTCACTCGGCCCGCTGAACACTGAAGCTTTCTTT. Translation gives CASSLGPLNTEAFF.

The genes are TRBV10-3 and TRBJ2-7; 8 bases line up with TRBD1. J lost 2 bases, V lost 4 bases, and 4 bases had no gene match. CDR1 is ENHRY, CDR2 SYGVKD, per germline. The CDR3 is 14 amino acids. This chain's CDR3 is CAISVGQGAYEQYF. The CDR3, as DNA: TGTGCCATCAGTGTCGGACAGGGTGCCTACGAGCAGTACTTC.

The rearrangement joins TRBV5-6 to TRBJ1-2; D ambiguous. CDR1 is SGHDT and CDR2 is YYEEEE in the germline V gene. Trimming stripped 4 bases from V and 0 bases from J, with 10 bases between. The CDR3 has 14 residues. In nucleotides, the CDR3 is TGTGCCAGCAGCAAGGAGAGATCTAACTATGGCTACACCTTC. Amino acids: CASSKERSNYGYTF.

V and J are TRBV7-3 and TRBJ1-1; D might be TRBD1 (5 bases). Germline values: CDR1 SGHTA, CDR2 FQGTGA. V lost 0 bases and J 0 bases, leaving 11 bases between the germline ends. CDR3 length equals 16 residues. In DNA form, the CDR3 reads TGTGCCAGCAGCTTAACGGGGCCGGGAGTGAACACTGAAGCTTTCTTT. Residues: CASSLTGPGVNTEAFF.